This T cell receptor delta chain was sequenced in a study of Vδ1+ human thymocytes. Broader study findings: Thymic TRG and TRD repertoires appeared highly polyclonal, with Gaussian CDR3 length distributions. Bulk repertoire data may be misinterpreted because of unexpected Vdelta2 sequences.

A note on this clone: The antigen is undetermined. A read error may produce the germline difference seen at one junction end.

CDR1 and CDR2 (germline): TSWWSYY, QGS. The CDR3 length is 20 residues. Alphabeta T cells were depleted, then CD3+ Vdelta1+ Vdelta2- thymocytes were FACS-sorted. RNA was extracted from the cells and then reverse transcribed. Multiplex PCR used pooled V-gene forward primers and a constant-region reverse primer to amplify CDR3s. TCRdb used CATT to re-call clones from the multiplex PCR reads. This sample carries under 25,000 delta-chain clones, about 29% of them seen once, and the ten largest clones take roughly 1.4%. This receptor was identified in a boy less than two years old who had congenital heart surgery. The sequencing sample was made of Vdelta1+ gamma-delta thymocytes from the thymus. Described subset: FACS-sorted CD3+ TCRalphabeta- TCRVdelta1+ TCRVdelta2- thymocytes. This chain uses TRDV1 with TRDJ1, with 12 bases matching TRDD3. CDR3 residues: CALGEASPRYWGIQTEKLIF. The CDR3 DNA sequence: TGTGCTCTTGGGGAGGCCTCTCCCCGGTACTGGGGGATACAAACCGAAAAACTCATCTTT.